One and the same sample provided the 9 T cell receptor beta chains below, sequenced in a study of blood T cell repertoires in COVID-19 (dated by TCRdb to 2018 to 2020). Receptor amplification or capture employed the immunoSEQ multiplex PCR assay. Here the immuneACCESS table is served through TCRdb, limited to in-frame sequences with V and J called. Missing clones are a known gap in these copies; in checked studies unresolved V genes cover under half, and the rest lacks a known reason. The sample contains hundreds of thousands of clones, 75% to 90% of them found a single time. Approximately 5% of the sample is held by the ten biggest clonotypes. The source material was PBMCs or T cells enriched from blood (not recorded which). The receptors shown here come from a man aged 55 to 69 who had recovered from COVID-19.

This sequence joins TRBV12-3 or TRBV12-4 and TRBJ1-1, with a tentative D call TRBD1 (6 bases). V lost 6 bases to trimming and J lost 1 base, with 9 bases between them. The CDR3 loop spans 13 amino acids. The CDR3 region is CASSDRSNTEAFF. As DNA, the CDR3 is TGTGCCAGCAGCGACAGGTCGAACACTGAAGCTTTCTTT.

V gene TRBV18 combines with J gene TRBJ2-2; D may be TRBD2 (5 bases). The CDR3 loop spans 15 amino acids. Germline V lookup: CDR1 KGHSH, CDR2 LQKENI. Trimming took 5 bases from V and 2 from J, leaving 12 bases between them. CDR3 nucleotides: TGTGCCAGCTCAACGGGAAGACTTAACACCGGGGAGCTGTTTTTT. This encodes CASSTGRLNTGELFF. The whole variable domain, filled in from reference TRBV18 and TRBJ2-2, reads NAGVMQNPRHLVRRRGQEARLRCSPMKGHSHVYWYRQLPEEGLKFMVYLQKENIIDESGMPKERFSAEFPKEGPSILRIQQVVRGDSAAYFCASSTGRLNTGELFFGEGSRLTVL.

This clone was found once. The J gene is TRBJ1-5, the V gene TRBV9, with TRBD1 matching 9 bases. Germline CDR1 reads SGDLS; CDR2 reads YYNGEE. CDR3 size: 14 residues. V lost 4 bases to trimming and J lost 4 bases; unmatched junction nucleotides: 3. In nucleotides, the CDR3 is TGTGCCAGCAGCAGAGGGACAGGGAATCAGCCCCAGCATTTT. Translating gives CASSRGTGNQPQHF.

V is TRBV6-5 and J is TRBJ1-5; no clear D. CDR1 MNHEY and CDR2 SVGAGI come from the germline V gene. The V end lost 0 bases, the J end lost 11 bases, and 14 bases lay between the germline ends. The CDR3 loop spans 14 amino acids. The chain's CDR3 is CASSYSRMDLTQHF. CDR3 nucleotides: TGTGCCAGCAGTTACTCGCGAATGGACTTGACCCAGCATTTT.

This clone was seen only once. The V gene is TRBV28, the J gene TRBJ1-4; D possibly corresponds to TRBD1 (5 bases). Germline V CDR1 and CDR2: MDHEN, SYDVKM. V was cut by 1 base and J by 5 bases, with 8 bases left in between. The CDR3 extends over 14 amino acids. CDR3 bases: TGTGCCAGCAGTTTATCAGGGCTGAATGAAAAACTGTTTTTT. It specifies CASSLSGLNEKLFF.

This chain's CDR3 is CASSLAGLAGGYGFTGELFF. CDR3 DNA sequence: TGCGCCAGCAGCTTGGCCGGACTAGCGGGAGGTTATGGGTTCACCGGGGAGCTGTTTTTT. The chain combines TRBV5-1 with TRBJ2-2; 14 bases line up with TRBD2. Germline values: CDR1 SGHRS, CDR2 YFSETQ. The ends lost 0 bases at V and 4 bases at J; junction bases unmatched: 11. CDR3 size: 20 residues. Together with reference TRBV5-1 and TRBJ2-2, the CDR3 gives the full variable domain: KAGVTQTPRYLIKTRGQQVTLSCSPISGHRSVSWYQQTPGQGLQFLFEYFSETQRNKGNFPGRFSGRQFSNSRSEMNVSTLELGDSALYLCASSLAGLAGGYGFTGELFFGEGSRLTVL.

This sequence joins TRBV19 and TRBJ1-2; TRBD1 agrees at 7 bases. The germline V gene has CDR1 LNHDA and CDR2 SQIVND (reference sequence). CDR3 length: 14 amino acids. The V and J ends lost 3 bases and 6 bases, in that order; junction bases with no gene match: 7. CDR3 region: CASSIATGWDGYTF. The CDR3 DNA sequence: TGTGCCAGTAGTATCGCGACAGGGTGGGATGGCTACACCTTC. Looking up the rest from reference TRBV19 and TRBJ1-2 gives the full variable domain: DGGITQSPKYLFRKEGQNVTLSCEQNLNHDAMYWYRQDPGQGLRLIYYSQIVNDFQKGDIAEGYSVSREKKESFPLTVTSAQKNPTAFYLCASSIATGWDGYTFGSGTRLTVV.

The J gene is TRBJ2-7, the V gene TRBV20-1; 9 nucleotides match TRBD2. After removal of 6 bases from V and 5 bases from J, the junction contained 11 bases not matched to a gene. This CDR3 has 14 residues. CDR1 and CDR2 (germline): DFQATT, SNEGSKA (reference sequence). The CDR3 reads CSASGSGRPNEQYF. CDR3 in DNA: TGCAGTGCGAGTGGTAGCGGGAGACCAAACGAGCAGTACTTC.

The genes are TRBV5-4 and TRBJ2-1, with TRBD2 matching 8 bases. The CDR3 has 14 residues. Germline CDR1 reads SGHNT; CDR2 reads YYREEE (reference sequence). V lost 4 bases, J lost 5 bases, and 5 bases stayed unmatched. The CDR3 spells CASSGAGENNEQFF. The CDR3 region has the DNA TGTGCCAGCAGCGGAGCGGGAGAGAACAATGAGCAGTTCTTC.